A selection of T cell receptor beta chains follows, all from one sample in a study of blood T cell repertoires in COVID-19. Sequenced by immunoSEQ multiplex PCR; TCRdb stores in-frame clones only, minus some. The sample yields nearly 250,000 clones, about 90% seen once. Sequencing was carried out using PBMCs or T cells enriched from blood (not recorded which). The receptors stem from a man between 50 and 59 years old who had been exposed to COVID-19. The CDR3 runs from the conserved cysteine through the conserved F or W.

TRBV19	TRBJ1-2	CASSTSAVGQGNGYTF
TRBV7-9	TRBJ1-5	CASSSTSNQPQHF
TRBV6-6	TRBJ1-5	CASSRPRGQGFPYQPQHF
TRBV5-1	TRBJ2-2	CASSLSLASGELFF
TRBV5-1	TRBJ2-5	CASSLAVGAGKETQYF
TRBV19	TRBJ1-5	CASSILDTSNQPQHF
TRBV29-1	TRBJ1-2	CSVGQAPGYGYTF
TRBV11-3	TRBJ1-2	CASSLGDRTNYGYTF
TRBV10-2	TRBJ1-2	CASSDTRAGGYTF
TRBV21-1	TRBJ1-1	CASSKKGGQGDYTEAFF
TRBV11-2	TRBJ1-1	CASSLLGGMNTEAFF
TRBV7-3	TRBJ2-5	CASSLNPGRGTQYF
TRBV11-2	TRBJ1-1	CASSLGTAGYTEAFF
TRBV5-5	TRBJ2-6	CASSLEVHLGGVLTF
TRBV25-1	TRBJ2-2	CASSGRDRVSGGELFF